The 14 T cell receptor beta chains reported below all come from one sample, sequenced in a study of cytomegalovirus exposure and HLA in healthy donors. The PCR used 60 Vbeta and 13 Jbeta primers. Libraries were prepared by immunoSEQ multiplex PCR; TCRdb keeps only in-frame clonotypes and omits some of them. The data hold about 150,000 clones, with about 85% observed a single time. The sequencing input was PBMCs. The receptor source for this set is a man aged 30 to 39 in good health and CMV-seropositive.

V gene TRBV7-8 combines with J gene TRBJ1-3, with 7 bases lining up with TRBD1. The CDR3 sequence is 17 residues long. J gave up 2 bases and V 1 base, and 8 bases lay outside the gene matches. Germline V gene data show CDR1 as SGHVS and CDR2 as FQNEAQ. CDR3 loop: CASSLGPEGAPGNTIYF. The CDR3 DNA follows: TGTGCCAGCAGCTTAGGCCCTGAGGGGGCGCCTGGAAACACCATATATTTT. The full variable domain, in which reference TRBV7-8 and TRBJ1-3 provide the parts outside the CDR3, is GAGVSQSPRYKVAKRGQDVALRCDPISGHVSLFWYQQALGQGPEFLTYFQNEAQLDKSGLPSDRFFAERPEGSVSTLKIQRTQQEDSAVYLCASSLGPEGAPGNTIYFGEGSWLTVV.

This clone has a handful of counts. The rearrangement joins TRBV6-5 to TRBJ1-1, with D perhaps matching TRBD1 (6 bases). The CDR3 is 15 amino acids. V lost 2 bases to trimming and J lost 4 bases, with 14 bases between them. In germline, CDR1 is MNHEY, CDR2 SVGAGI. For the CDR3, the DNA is TGTGCCAGCAGTTACAGTATAGGGGGAGCCACTGAAGCTTTCTTT. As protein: CASSYSIGGATEAFF.

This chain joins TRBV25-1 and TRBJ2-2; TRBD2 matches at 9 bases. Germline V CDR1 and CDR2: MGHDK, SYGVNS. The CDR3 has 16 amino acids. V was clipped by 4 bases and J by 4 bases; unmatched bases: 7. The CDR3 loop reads CASSALGAGGTGELFF. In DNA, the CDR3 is TGTGCCAGCAGTGCCCTAGGAGCGGGGGGCACCGGGGAGCTGTTTTTT.

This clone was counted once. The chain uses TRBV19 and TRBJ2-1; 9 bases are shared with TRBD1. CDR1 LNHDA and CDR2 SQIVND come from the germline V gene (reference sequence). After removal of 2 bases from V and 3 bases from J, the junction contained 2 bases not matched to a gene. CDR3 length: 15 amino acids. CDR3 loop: CASSIRQGVYNEQFF. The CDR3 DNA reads TGTGCCAGTAGTATAAGACAGGGGGTCTACAATGAGCAGTTCTTC.

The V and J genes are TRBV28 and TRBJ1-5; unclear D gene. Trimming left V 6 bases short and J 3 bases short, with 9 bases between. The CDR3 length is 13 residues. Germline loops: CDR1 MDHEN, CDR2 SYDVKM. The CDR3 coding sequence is TGTGCCAGCAGAACGGTCCCCAATCAGCCCCAGCATTTT. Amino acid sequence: CASRTVPNQPQHF.

The DNA of the CDR3 is TGTGCCAGCAGCTTACGCGGGAGCCCATTATTCCAAGAGACCCAGTACTTC. Protein product: CASSLRGSPLFQETQYF. This chain connects TRBV7-9 to TRBJ2-5, with TRBD2 matching over 7 bases. Germline V gene data show CDR1 as SEHNR and CDR2 as FQNEAQ (reference sequence). The CDR3 runs to 17 residues. V trimming: 2 bases; J trimming: 1 base; junction bases outside the gene matches: 10.

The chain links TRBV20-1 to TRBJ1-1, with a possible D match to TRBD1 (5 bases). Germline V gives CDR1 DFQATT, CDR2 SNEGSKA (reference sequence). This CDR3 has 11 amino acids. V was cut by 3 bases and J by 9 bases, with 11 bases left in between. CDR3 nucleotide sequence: TGCAGTGCTAGGACAGCAGTAAAAGCTTTCTTT. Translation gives CSARTAVKAFF.

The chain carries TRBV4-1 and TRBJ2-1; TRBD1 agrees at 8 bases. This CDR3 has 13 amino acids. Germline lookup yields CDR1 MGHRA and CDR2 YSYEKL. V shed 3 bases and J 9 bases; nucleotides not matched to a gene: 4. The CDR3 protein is CASSHRGLSEQFF. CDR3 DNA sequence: TGCGCCAGCAGCCACAGGGGGCTAAGTGAGCAGTTCTTC.

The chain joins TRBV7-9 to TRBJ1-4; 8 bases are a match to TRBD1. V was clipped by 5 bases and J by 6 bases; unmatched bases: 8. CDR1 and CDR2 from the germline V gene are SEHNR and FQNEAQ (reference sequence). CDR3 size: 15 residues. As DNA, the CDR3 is TGTGCCAGCAGCCCTACAGGGGGATTGGATGAAAAACTGTTTTTT. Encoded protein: CASSPTGGLDEKLFF.

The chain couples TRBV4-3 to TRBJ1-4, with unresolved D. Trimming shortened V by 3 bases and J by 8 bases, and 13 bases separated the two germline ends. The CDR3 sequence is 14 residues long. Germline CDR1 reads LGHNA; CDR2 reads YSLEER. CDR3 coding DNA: TGCGCCAGCAGCCATGATCCAGGTGTGGAAAAACTGTTTTTT. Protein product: CASSHDPGVEKLFF.

In DNA form, the CDR3 reads TGTGCCAGCGGAGAGCAGAGGAACACTGAAGCTTTCTTT. It specifies CASGEQRNTEAFF. V usage is TRBV11-3 and J usage is TRBJ1-1; D remains ambiguous. The CDR3 consists of 13 residues. The germline V and J ends were trimmed by 8 bases and 1 base, with 11 bases remaining between them. Per the germline V gene, CDR1 is SGHNT and CDR2 is YENEEA.

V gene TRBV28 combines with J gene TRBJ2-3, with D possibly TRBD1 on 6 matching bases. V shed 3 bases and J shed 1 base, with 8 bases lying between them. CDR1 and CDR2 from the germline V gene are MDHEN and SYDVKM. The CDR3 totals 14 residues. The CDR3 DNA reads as TGTGCCAGCAGTTTCAACAGGGGCACAGATACGCAGTATTTT. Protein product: CASSFNRGTDTQYF.

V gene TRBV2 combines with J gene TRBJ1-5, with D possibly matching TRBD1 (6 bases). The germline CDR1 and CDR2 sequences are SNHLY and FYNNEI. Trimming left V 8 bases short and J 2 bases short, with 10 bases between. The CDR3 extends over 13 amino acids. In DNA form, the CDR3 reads TGTGCCAGCCAGGGGTTTGGCAATCAGCCCCAGCATTTT. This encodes CASQGFGNQPQHF.

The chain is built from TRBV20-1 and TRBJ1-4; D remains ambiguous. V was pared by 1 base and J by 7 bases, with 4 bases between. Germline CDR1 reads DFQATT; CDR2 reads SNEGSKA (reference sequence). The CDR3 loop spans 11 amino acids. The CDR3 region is CSARGLEKLFF. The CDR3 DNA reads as TGCAGTGCTAGAGGACTTGAAAAACTGTTTTTT.